The 10 T cell receptor beta chains listed next were all sequenced from one sample in a study of blood T cell repertoires in COVID-19. TCRdb keeps only in-frame clones here, not all; method: immunoSEQ multiplex PCR. The sample lists about 220,000 clones, 70% to 85% occurring once. The sequenced material came from PBMCs or T cells enriched from blood (not recorded which). The source is a woman aged 60-75 years who had recovered from COVID-19.

The chain has TRBV4-1 and TRBJ2-7; D possibly corresponds to TRBD2 (5 bases). CDR3 size: 14 residues. Trimming removed 0 bases from V and 3 bases from J, with 9 bases in between. Germline loops: CDR1 MGHRA, CDR2 YSYEKL. CDR3 amino acids: CASSQDTGNYEQYF. CDR3 nucleotides: TGCGCCAGCAGCCAAGATACGGGGAACTACGAGCAGTACTTC.

The CDR3 loop reads CASGTSLDQPQHF. The CDR3 bases are TGTGCCAGCGGGACAAGCCTTGATCAGCCCCAGCATTTT. The chain carries TRBV11-2 and TRBJ1-5, with TRBD1 as a possible D gene (6 bases). This CDR3 is built from 13 residues. Germline-derived CDR1 and CDR2 are SGHAT and FQNNGV. V was clipped by 8 bases and J by 5 bases, with 13 bases between them.

This chain joins TRBV11-3 and TRBJ2-3; 8 positions agree with TRBD2. Losses at the gene ends were 1 base for V and 0 bases for J; bases not matched to a gene: 0. The CDR3 sequence is 15 residues long. Germline CDR1 and CDR2: SGHNT and YENEEA. The CDR3 DNA reads TGTGCCAGCAGCTTAGGCGGGGGGAGCACAGATACGCAGTATTTT. As protein: CASSLGGGSTDTQYF.

The rearrangement uses TRBV29-1 and TRBJ2-1; D gene uncertain. The V and J ends lost 5 bases and 4 bases respectively, with 9 bases between them. The CDR3 loop spans 12 amino acids. Germline CDR1 reads SQVTM; CDR2 reads ANQGSEA. CDR3 amino acids: CSVMRGYNEQFF. The DNA for the CDR3 is TGCAGCGTTATGAGAGGTTACAATGAGCAGTTCTTC.

The V gene is TRBV5-4, the J gene TRBJ2-6; 8 nucleotides match TRBD1. With V trimmed by 3 bases and J by 0 bases, 8 bases remained unmatched. The CDR3 sequence is 18 residues long. Germline values: CDR1 SGHNT, CDR2 YYREEE (reference sequence). This CDR3 is CASSSGQAAHSGANVLTF. As DNA, the CDR3 is TGTGCCAGCAGCTCGGGACAGGCGGCCCACTCTGGGGCCAACGTCCTGACTTTC.

This chain uses TRBV12-3 or TRBV12-4 with TRBJ2-7; a possible D gene is TRBD1 (5 bases). Trimming cost V 5 bases and J 2 bases, with 10 bases left between them. This CDR3 contains 13 residues. The CDR3 DNA is TGTGCCAGCAGTCCTAGGGGCCCCTACGAGCAGTACTTC. Translation gives CASSPRGPYEQYF.

V and J are TRBV6-1 and TRBJ1-4, with D perhaps TRBD1 (5 bases). Germline lookup yields CDR1 MNHNS and CDR2 SASEGT. V was clipped by 3 bases and J by 6 bases, with 14 bases between them. The CDR3 has 15 residues. CDR3 nucleotides: TGTGCCAGCAGTGACAGGGTTGTTGTGGATGAAAAACTGTTTTTT. Its protein product is CASSDRVVVDEKLFF.

DNA of the CDR3: TGCGCCAGCAGCTTGGGGACAGGTGAAGAAAAACTGTTTTTT. Protein sequence: CASSLGTGEEKLFF. The chain uses TRBV5-1 and TRBJ1-4; 7 bases match TRBD1. Germline loops: CDR1 SGHRS, CDR2 YFSETQ. The CDR3 is made up of 14 amino acids. Trimming removed 0 bases from V and 8 bases from J; junction bases left unmatched: 4.

The chain couples TRBV7-3 to TRBJ2-3; 7 bases agree with TRBD1. The germline gives CDR1 SGHTA, CDR2 FQGTGA. Losses at the gene ends were 0 bases for V and 6 bases for J; bases not matched to a gene: 6. The length of the CDR3 is 15 residues. The CDR3 region has the DNA TGTGCCAGCAGCTTAACCGGGACAGCCACGGATACGCAGTATTTT. Its protein product is CASSLTGTATDTQYF.

This clone occurred a few times. The rearrangement joins TRBV5-1 to TRBJ2-1; D uncertain. The CDR3 contains 16 residues. Trimming removed 5 bases at V and 0 bases at J, with 15 bases between. Germline-derived CDR1 and CDR2 are SGHRS and YFSETQ. This CDR3 is CASSPRLSVSYNEQFF. Here the CDR3 DNA reads TGCGCCAGCAGTCCTAGACTCTCCGTCTCCTACAATGAGCAGTTCTTC.